This is a list of T cell receptor beta chains from one sample in a study of identical twins. TCRdb processed the 5' RACE reads anew with MiXCR; each CDR3 protein has one entry. The sample lists some 760,000 distinct CDR3 sequences; roughly 18% were seen once. The same sample was also studied in work on T cells expressing NK-cell markers.

The sequencing input was PBMCs. The receptors originated from a woman between 18 and 29 years old in good health. The CDR3 runs from the conserved cysteine through the conserved F or W. Some rows mark clone size as missing; the rest say once, few, many or name a class of expanded clone.

>TRBV20-1|few|TRBJ1-1
CSARGNPTEAFF
>TRBV9|few|TRBJ2-7
CASSVGQGAYEQYF
>TRBV12-3/TRBV12-4|few|TRBJ2-3
CASRSTADTQYF
>TRBV20-1|NA|TRBJ2-7
CSARIAGLTYEQYF
>TRBV5-1|few|TRBJ2-1
CASKLRPYNEQFF
>TRBV7-2|few|TRBJ2-2
CASSSRSSVSTGELFF
>TRBV12-3/TRBV12-4|few|TRBJ1-1
CASISTGDANTEAFF
>TRBV20-1|NA|TRBJ2-5
CSASLAGGGETQYF
>TRBV20-1|few|TRBJ2-1
CSARGQGVGEGRGNEQFF
>TRBV30|NA|TRBJ1-2
CASPRVYYGYTF
>TRBV29-1|NA|TRBJ1-2
CSVKGTGHPYGYTF
>TRBV6-5|NA|TRBJ1-5
CASSNTGFFTPQHF
>TRBV7-2|NA|TRBJ2-7
CASSLVPSTYEQYF
>TRBV6-1|few|TRBJ1-4
CASSRRDSRNEKLFF
>TRBV10-3|NA|TRBJ2-2
CASRDTLELFF
>TRBV6-2/TRBV6-3|few|TRBJ2-7
CASSSRTNLRPYEQYF
>TRBV6-1|NA|TRBJ1-3
CASIPGQLGNTIYF
>TRBV6-5|NA|TRBJ2-3
CASSNRQGVRTDTQYF
>TRBV7-2|NA|TRBJ1-3
CASSQSRGNTIYF
>TRBV7-6|NA|TRBJ2-3
CASSLVFKKNPFFSADTQYF
>TRBV12-3/TRBV12-4|NA|TRBJ2-1
CASRRSTHNEQFF
>TRBV7-3|NA|TRBJ2-2
CASSSGQITGELFF
>TRBV6-2/TRBV6-3|NA|TRBJ2-7
CATTDGALPLYEQYF
>TRBV28|NA|TRBJ1-5
CASRDNRDQPQHF
>TRBV24-1|few|TRBJ2-1
CATSDSGLNEEQFF
>TRBV20-1|NA|TRBJ2-5
CSLIRMVSSSETQYF
>TRBV29-1|NA|TRBJ2-5
CSAIGTEETQYF
>TRBV12-3/TRBV12-4|NA|TRBJ1-2
CASSPRQGFYGYTF
>TRBV20-1|few|TRBJ2-1
CSARGQAYNEQFF
>TRBV12-3/TRBV12-4|few|TRBJ2-1
CASSLNGGVYNEQFF
>TRBV5-1|many|TRBJ2-2
CASSLGGLAGVTGELFF
>TRBV2|few|TRBJ1-1
CNPDGAGNTEAFF
>TRBV27|NA|TRBJ1-1
CASSPRGNSNTEAFF
>TRBV5-1|few|TRBJ2-3
CASSLGPGGTDTQYF
>TRBV27|few|TRBJ2-1
CASSFQGGNEQFF